This T cell receptor (beta chain) appears in the sequencing data of a study of cytomegalovirus exposure and HLA in healthy donors. 60 Vbeta and 13 Jbeta primers were used in PCR. Generated by immunoSEQ multiplex PCR, the TCRdb table keeps only in-frame clones and is missing some. The sample holds 130,000 to 150,000 clones; around 82% are singletons and the top ten take about 3.2%. All the people who gave samples were healthy bone marrow donors. Study-wide results and limits: Rarity marked most TCR sequences, yet some public TCRs occurred in many donors. At a 0.05 false discovery rate, a later analysis found some 18,000 TCR beta sequences to be associated with HLA alleles.

A note on this clone: Antigen unknown.

The CDR3 is made up of 13 amino acids. Per germline, CDR1 GTSNPN and CDR2 SVGIG (reference sequence). Trimming took 1 base from V and 8 from J, leaving 14 bases between them. This TCR was sampled from a female donor in good health and CMV-seronegative. The chain carries TRBV30 and TRBJ1-1; a weak D match, TRBD1 (6 bases). Sample: PBMCs. The CDR3 DNA reads TGTGCCTGGAGTGGGTACAGGGCATCAGAAGCTTTCTTT. The encoded protein is CAWSGYRASEAFF.